The 11 T cell receptor beta chains presented below share a single source sample, sequenced in a study of breast tumors, draining lymph nodes, adjacent tissues. One entry per CDR3 protein, called by TCRdb with MiXCR from the multiplex PCR reads. The data show fewer than 200,000 distinct CDR3 sequences, 30% to 40% seen once. Axillary draining lymph nodes of breast cancer patients supplied the node samples. Input material: axillary lymph node tissue. These receptors were obtained from a female donor with breast cancer. Some clones in this sample may be carry-over from other donors' samples.

J is TRBJ1-1 and V is TRBV5-6; the D gene is possibly TRBD1 (5 bases). The CDR3 extends over 14 amino acids. V dropped 2 bases and J dropped 6 bases, with 14 bases sitting between them. CDR1 is SGHDT and CDR2 is YYEEEE in the germline V gene. CDR3 residues: CASSFRGCRAEAFF. The DNA for the CDR3 is TGTGCCAGCAGCTTTAGGGGATGTCGGGCTGAAGCTTTCTTT.

This clonotype was found once. The chain is built from TRBV15 and TRBJ1-4; D is ambiguous. V dropped 1 base and J dropped 2 bases, with 5 bases sitting between them. Germline CDR1 is LNHNV and CDR2 is YYDKDF (reference sequence). There are 14 residues in the CDR3. Written as DNA, the CDR3 is TGTGCCACCAGCAGAGGGGGTACTAATGAAAAACTGTTTTTT. Its protein is CATSRGGTNEKLFF.

The rearrangement links TRBV7-2 to TRBJ2-7; 12 bases line up with TRBD2. The trim removed 4 bases at V and 0 bases at J, leaving 4 bases unmatched. The CDR3 is 16 amino acids. The germline CDR1 and CDR2 sequences are SGHTA and FQGNSA. The CDR3 spells CASSWTSGIYSYEQYF. In DNA, the CDR3 is TGTGCCAGCAGCTGGACTAGCGGGATCTACTCCTACGAGCAGTACTTC.

This clonotype has at least ten counts. The chain carries TRBV11-2 and TRBJ2-7; D remains ambiguous. This CDR3 spans 10 amino acids. The V end lost 5 bases, the J end lost 3 bases, and 2 bases lay between the germline ends. CDR1 is SGHAT, CDR2 FQNNGV, per germline. The CDR3 bases are TGTGCCAGCAGCCACTACGAGCAGTACTTC. As protein: CASSHYEQYF. The full variable domain, completed using reference TRBV11-2 and TRBJ2-7, is EAGVAQSPRYKIIEKRQSVAFWCNPISGHATLYWYQQILGQGPKLLIQFQNNGVVDDSQLPKDRFSAERLKGVDSTLKIQPAKLEDSAVYLCASSHYEQYFGPGTRLTVT.

This clonotype was recorded at least ten times. V usage is TRBV4-2 and J usage is TRBJ1-5; D remains ambiguous. From germline, CDR1 is LGHNA and CDR2 YNFKEQ. Trimming removed 1 base at V and 1 base at J, with 8 bases between. The CDR3 runs 15 residues. CDR3 protein: CASSQVRQSNQPQHF. The CDR3 nucleotides are TGTGCCAGCAGCCAAGTCCGGCAGAGCAATCAGCCCCAGCATTTT.

This clonotype was picked up one time. A much bigger clone sits one base away, suggesting this may be a read error. The rearrangement links TRBV27 to TRBJ2-3, with 7 positions matching TRBD2. The CDR3 has 15 amino acids. Per germline, CDR1 MNHEY and CDR2 SMNVEV (reference sequence). The CDR3 DNA sequence: TGTGCCAGCAGTTTACGCGGCGGGAGAGCAGATGCGCAGTATTTT. Its protein is CASSLRGGRADAQYF.

Comment on this clonotype: This clone may be a read error of a much larger clone one base away. The V gene is TRBV4-1, the J gene TRBJ2-2; TRBD1 matches 8 bases. Germline-derived CDR1 and CDR2 are MGHRA and YSYEKL. This CDR3 has 16 amino acids. In DNA form, the CDR3 reads TGCGCCAGCAGCCAAGGCGGCAGGGGGCTGTCCGGGGAGCTGCTTTTT. Its translation is CASSQGGRGLSGELLF.

A note on this clonotype: Just one base apart from a much larger clone, this may be a read error. The rearrangement joins TRBV28 to TRBJ2-1; TRBD1 matches 9 bases. The CDR3 extends over 14 amino acids. CDR1 is MDHEN, CDR2 SYDVKM, per germline. CDR3 coding DNA: TGTGCCACCAGTCAAGGGACAGGGAAGAATGAGCAGTTCTTC. It specifies CATSQGTGKNEQFF.

This rearrangement joins TRBV20-1 to TRBJ2-1; 8 bases match TRBD2. J lost 2 bases, V lost 5 bases, and 17 bases had no gene match. This CDR3 has 18 residues. Looked up from germline, CDR1 is DFQATT and CDR2 is SNEGSKA (reference sequence). The DNA of the CDR3 is TGCAGTGCTCCACCGCTCCTGGGTAGCGGGGAAACCTACAATGAGCAGTTCTTC. This sequence encodes CSAPPLLGSGETYNEQFF.

The gene calls are TRBV27 and TRBJ2-7, with D perhaps given as TRBD1 or TRBD2 (6 bases each). In germline, CDR1 is MNHEY, CDR2 SMNVEV (reference sequence). This CDR3 is 15 amino acids long. V was pared by 8 bases and J by 2 bases, with 19 bases between. CDR3 coding DNA: TGTGCCAGCGGGAACAGGGCGGGCGGGGCCTACGAGCAGTACTTC. Translated: CASGNRAGGAYEQYF.

This clonotype has a single count. The chain has TRBV6-2 or TRBV6-3 and TRBJ1-1, with no clear D. The germline CDR1 and CDR2 sequences are MNHEY and SVGEGT. Trimming pared 2 bases from V and 12 bases from J, leaving 13 bases between. CDR3 size: 12 residues. As DNA, the CDR3 is TGTGCCAGCAGTTACGTTGGGTTAGAGTCTTTCTTT. Its translation: CASSYVGLESFF.